These 11 T cell receptor beta chains originate from one sample sequenced in a study of control samples from healthy donors and cancer patients. Clones were sequenced by immunoSEQ multiplex PCR, and TCRdb holds only the in-frame ones, with some missing. The sample shows around 40,000 clones, 91% of them seen only once. The sequencing sample was made of PBMCs. The receptors come from a woman between 40 and 55 years old with head and neck cancer.

The chain couples TRBV28 to TRBJ1-1; TRBD1 agrees at 9 bases. This CDR3 has 17 residues. The V gene end was trimmed by 5 bases and the J gene end by 0 bases; junction bases not matched to a gene: 10. Looked up from germline, CDR1 is MDHEN and CDR2 is SYDVKM. For the CDR3, the DNA is TGTGCCAGCAGTCTGGACAGGGGTTCCGTATTGAACACTGAAGCTTTCTTT. It specifies CASSLDRGSVLNTEAFF.

The rearrangement uses TRBV3-1 (or the pseudogene TRBV3-2) and TRBJ2-3; either TRBD1 or TRBD2 may fit D (5 bases each). This CDR3 contains 13 residues. The V end lost 3 bases, the J end lost 6 bases, and 10 bases lay between the germline ends. Germline CDR1 reads LGHDT; CDR2 reads YNNKEL (reference sequence). The CDR3 sequence is CASSQAGTDTQYF. CDR3 DNA: TGTGCCAGCAGCCAGGCAGGGACGGATACGCAGTATTTT.

The genes are TRBV5-4 and TRBJ1-3; tentative D call: TRBD1 (5 bases). This CDR3 spans 15 amino acids. The germline gives CDR1 SGHNT, CDR2 YYREEE (reference sequence). The V and J ends lost 0 bases and 4 bases respectively, with 11 bases between them. The CDR3 protein is CASSLEGTLGNTIYF. The CDR3 DNA is TGTGCCAGCAGCTTGGAAGGGACGCTGGGAAACACCATATATTTT.

The rearrangement joins TRBV9 to TRBJ2-6; D might be TRBD1 (6 bases). CDR1 and CDR2 (germline): SGDLS, YYNGEE. Deletions cut 0 bases from V and 0 bases from J, with 13 bases between. The CDR3 consists of 18 residues. The CDR3 is CASSVATGSTSGANVLTF. The CDR3 DNA follows: TGTGCCAGCAGCGTAGCTACAGGGTCTACCTCTGGGGCCAACGTCCTGACTTTC.

The chain carries TRBV11-2 and TRBJ2-5; 10 bases fit TRBD2. After removal of 11 bases from V and 5 bases from J, the junction contained 5 bases not matched to a gene. The CDR3 spans 12 residues. Germline CDR1 is SGHAT and CDR2 is FQNNGV. The CDR3 nucleotides read TGTGCCGTGAGCGGGGGGGCGGAGACCCAGTACTTC. Encoded protein: CAVSGGAETQYF. The whole variable domain, remainder taken from reference TRBV11-2 and TRBJ2-5, is EAGVAQSPRYKIIEKRQSVAFWCNPISGHATLYWYQQILGQGPKLLIQFQNNGVVDDSQLPKDRFSAERLKGVDSTLKIQPAKLEDSAVYLCAVSGGAETQYFGPGTRLLVL.

This chain joins TRBV16 and TRBJ1-3; no definite D call. Germline V CDR1 and CDR2: KGHSY, FQNENV. V was shortened by 0 bases and J by 0 bases, with 6 bases between the two germline ends. This CDR3 region has 15 residues. CDR3 DNA sequence: TGTGCCAGCAGCCAATCCGGAGGCTCTGGAAACACCATATATTTT. This codes for CASSQSGGSGNTIYF. The variable domain in full, with the rest retrieved from reference TRBV16 and TRBJ1-3, is GEEVAQTPKHLVRGEGQKAKLYCAPIKGHSYVFWYQQVLKNEFKFLISFQNENVFDETGMPKERFSAKCLPNSPCSLEIQATKLEDSAVYFCASSQSGGSGNTIYFGEGSWLTVV.

This clone appeared a single time. The chain uses TRBV3-1 (or the pseudogene TRBV3-2) and TRBJ2-3; D is unresolved. Trimming shortened V by 4 bases and J by 2 bases, and 4 bases separated the two germline ends. The CDR3 runs 12 residues. The germline V gene encodes CDR1 LGHDT and CDR2 YNNKEL (reference sequence). The CDR3 here is CASSPHTDTQYF. CDR3 coding DNA: TGTGCCAGCAGCCCGCACACAGATACGCAGTATTTT.

This clone was seen only once. The rearrangement joins TRBV5-1 to TRBJ1-2; D gene ambiguous. V gave up 5 bases and J gave up 8 bases, with 22 bases separating them. CDR1 SGHRS and CDR2 YFSETQ come from the germline V gene. The CDR3 contains 15 residues. CDR3 sequence (DNA): TGCGCCAGCAGGTCCTTCGTGGCCGGGTACGGAGGCTACACCTTC. Translated: CASRSFVAGYGGYTF. Filled out from reference TRBV5-1 and TRBJ1-2, the complete variable domain reads KAGVTQTPRYLIKTRGQQVTLSCSPISGHRSVSWYQQTPGQGLQFLFEYFSETQRNKGNFPGRFSGRQFSNSRSEMNVSTLELGDSALYLCASRSFVAGYGGYTFGSGTRLTVV.

The chain uses TRBV18 and TRBJ1-6; TRBD1 matches 8 bases. The CDR3 has 16 amino acids. The germline V gene encodes CDR1 KGHSH and CDR2 LQKENI. V dropped 6 bases and J dropped 14; count of bases not matched to a gene: 18. The CDR3 region is CASSLQNEKTGGTLHF. CDR3 DNA sequence: TGTGCCAGCTCCCTACAAAACGAAAAAACAGGGGGGACCCTCCACTTT. Based on the CDR3 plus reference TRBV18 and TRBJ1-6, the full variable domain is NAGVMQNPRHLVRRRGQEARLRCSPMKGHSHVYWYRQLPEEGLKFMVYLQKENIIDESGMPKERFSAEFPKEGPSILRIQQVVRGDSAAYFCASSLQNEKTGGTLHFGNGTRLTVT.

This clone appeared a single time. The genes are TRBV24-1 and TRBJ2-5; 8 bases map to TRBD1. Germline trimming cut 0 bases from V and 5 bases from J; bases unmatched to any gene: 7. From germline, CDR1 is KGHDR and CDR2 SFDVKD. The CDR3 has 16 amino acids. The CDR3 coding sequence is TGTGCCACCAGTGATTTGTCAGGGGGCAGGAGTGAGACCCAGTACTTC. Its protein product is CATSDLSGGRSETQYF.

CDR3 amino acids: CASSHGTAAGGTEAFF. CDR3 bases: TGTGCCAGCAGTCACGGGACCGCCGCGGGAGGCACTGAAGCTTTCTTT. The chain links TRBV28 to TRBJ1-1; possible D gene TRBD1, 5 bases. Germline V lookup: CDR1 MDHEN, CDR2 SYDVKM. The CDR3 extends over 16 amino acids. The V end was cut by 5 bases, the J end by 4 bases, with 20 bases between. The entire variable domain, with the rest obtained from reference TRBV28 and TRBJ1-1, is as follows: DVKVTQSSRYLVKRTGEKVFLECVQDMDHENMFWYRQDPGLGLRLIYFSYDVKMKEKGDIPEGYSVSREKKERFSLILESASTNQTSMYLCASSHGTAAGGTEAFFGQGTRLTVV.